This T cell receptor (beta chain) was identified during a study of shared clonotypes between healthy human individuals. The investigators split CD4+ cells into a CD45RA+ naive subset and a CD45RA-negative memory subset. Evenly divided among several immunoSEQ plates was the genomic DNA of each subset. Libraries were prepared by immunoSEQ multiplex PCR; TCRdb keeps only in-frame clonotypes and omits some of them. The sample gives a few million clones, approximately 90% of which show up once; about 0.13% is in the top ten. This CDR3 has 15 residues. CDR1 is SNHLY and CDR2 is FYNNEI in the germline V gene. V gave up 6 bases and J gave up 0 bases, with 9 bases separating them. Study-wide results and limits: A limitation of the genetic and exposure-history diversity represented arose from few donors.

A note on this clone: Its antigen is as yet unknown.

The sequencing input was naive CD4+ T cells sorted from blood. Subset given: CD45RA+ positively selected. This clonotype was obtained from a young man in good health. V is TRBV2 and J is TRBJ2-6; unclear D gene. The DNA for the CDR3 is TGTGCCAGCAGACCCACACCCTCTGGGGCCAACGTCCTGACTTTC. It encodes CASRPTPSGANVLTF.